These 3 T cell receptor beta chains were sequenced from one sample in a study of blood T cell repertoires in COVID-19. Produced via immunoSEQ multiplex PCR; TCRdb's table is partial and in-frame only. The sample lists about 75,000 clones, roughly 90% occurring once. The specimen sequenced was peripheral blood. The receptors come from a human donor in a cohort sampled during active COVID-19.

This chain uses TRBV18 with TRBJ2-7, with TRBD1 matching over 9 bases. CDR1 is KGHSH and CDR2 is LQKENI in the germline V gene. J was trimmed by 5 bases and V by 6 bases; bases with no gene match: 11. The CDR3 has 15 amino acids. This chain's CDR3 is CASSRDRGGRDEQYF. CDR3 coding DNA: TGTGCCAGCTCGCGAGACAGGGGGGGTAGGGACGAGCAGTACTTC.

The J gene is TRBJ1-2, the V gene TRBV7-9, with D maybe TRBD1 (6 bases). This CDR3 comprises 12 residues. Trimming stripped 4 bases from V and 7 bases from J, with 10 bases between. Germline V gene data show CDR1 as SEHNR and CDR2 as FQNEAQ (reference sequence). Here the CDR3 reads CASSSTGSGYTF. CDR3 nucleotides: TGTGCCAGCAGCTCCACAGGGTCTGGCTACACCTTC.

In its sample, this clone was seen a few times. One junction end does not reproduce the germline sequence, and a read error may be involved. The chain recombines TRBV5-6 with TRBJ2-7; D may be TRBD2 (6 bases). Germline V lookup: CDR1 SGHDT, CDR2 YYEEEE. The CDR3 spans 13 residues. CDR3 bases: TGTGCCAGCAGCTTGGCGGCGGGGAAAAGGTGGAACTTC. Its translation is CASSLAAGKRWNF.